One T cell receptor (beta chain) is described in this entry. Its antigen remains unidentified. Treatment reported: oral pan-JAK inhibitor, 5-10 mg twice daily. Alopecia areata patients gave lesional scalp punch biopsies and peripheral blood samples. This sample is drawn from a study of CD8+ T cells in alopecia areata. At the level of the study: Treated patients were given 5 to 10 mg oral tofacitinib twice daily. Study findings and constraints: Tofacitinib significantly reduced both scalp clonality and expanded CD8+ clones among the top 100.

Extracted RNA was reverse transcribed into cDNA, the sequencing template. The assay was immunoSEQ multiplex PCR, and TCRdb's table has in-frame clones only and misses some. The sample has approximately 110,000 clones; roughly three fifths are singletons. The CDR3 spans 16 residues. Germline assignment: CDR1 SGHRS and CDR2 YFSETQ. V lost 2 bases and J lost 0, with 12 bases in between. The sequence was obtained from a human donor with alopecia areata. Sequenced material: CD4+ T cells sorted from blood, taken at week 24, from a patient treated with tofacitinib. The chain employs TRBV5-1 and TRBJ2-1, with D possibly being TRBD1 or TRBD2 (6 bases each). CDR3 nucleotides: TGCGCCAGCAGCTTTGGAGGGGGGAGCTCCTACAATGAGCAGTTCTTC. Translation: CASSFGGGSSYNEQFF.